This T cell receptor beta chain stems from a study of T-cell memory formation after mild COVID-19. General study points: Balance between CD4 and CD8 was seen in clones contracting day 15 to 85, and a CD4+ lean was seen in later expanders.

This clonotype turned up a few times. Its antigen is unidentified. Via MiXCR, TCRdb re-called the 5' RACE reads, giving one row per CDR3 protein. This sample has approximately 260,000 distinct CDR3 sequences, with about 20% found just once. Germline V CDR1 and CDR2: SEHNR, FQNEAQ (reference sequence). The CDR3 loop spans 13 amino acids. V gave up 4 bases and J gave up 3 bases, with 10 bases separating them. The sequence derives from a man aged 18 to 30 who had mild COVID-19 (a few samples of this study predate the infection). Cell type and time point are not known. Sequencing was performed on PBMCs or a T cell subset sorted from them (not recorded which). J is TRBJ2-7 and V is TRBV7-9, with a possible D match to TRBD1 (6 bases). CDR3 bases: TGTGCCAGCAGCTCCCCGACAGGCTACGAGCAGTACGTC. Translation: CASSSPTGYEQYV.